The sequence of this T cell receptor (beta chain) was determined in a study of tumor T cells in aggressive B-cell lymphoma. Measured with immunoSEQ multiplex PCR; TCRdb has only the in-frame clones, and not every one. The repertoire holds some 7,000 clones, with nearly 90% as singletons. Germline V gene lookup returns CDR1 ENHRY and CDR2 SYGVKD. Between the trimmed V and J ends, which lost 0 bases and 7 bases, there was a span of 9 bases. The CDR3 consists of 13 residues. The sample comprised tumor tissue. This clonotype was sampled from an adult with diffuse large B cell lymphoma. Some clones in this sample may be carry-over from other donors' samples. This chain connects TRBV10-3 to TRBJ2-5; perhaps TRBD2 as D (5 bases). CDR3: CAISESSAGTQYF. In DNA, the CDR3 is TGTGCCATCAGTGAGTCGTCCGCGGGGACCCAGTACTTC.